The entry below gives a single TCR beta chain sequence along with its context. Its antigen is unidentified. Sequenced by immunoSEQ multiplex PCR; TCRdb stores in-frame clones only, minus some. The sample includes some 77,000 clones, approximately 85% of them seen just once. CDR1 and CDR2 (germline): GTSNPN, SVGIG (reference sequence). The CDR3 length is 13 residues. V gave up 2 bases and J gave up 6 bases, with 8 bases separating them. This record belongs to a study of OX40 agonist ivuxolimab in advanced cancers. Study-wide context: Six ivuxolimab dose levels, 0.01 to 10 mg/kg, were given intravenously every 2 weeks.

Whole-study findings and limits: The mean number of expanded clones was higher in CD8+ T cells than in CD4+. The 0.1-3.0 mg/kg partial responders had among the lowest clonal expansion.

The receptor comes from an adult with an advanced solid tumor such as melanoma, head and neck, liver or kidney cancer. The sequencing here drew on CD4+ or CD8+ T cells sorted from blood, taken in a trial of the OX40 agonist ivuxolimab. J is TRBJ1-6 and V is TRBV30; D is undetermined. CDR3 protein: CAWSKQTNSPLHF. The CDR3 DNA is TGTGCCTGGAGTAAACAGACTAATTCACCCCTCCACTTT. Variable domain in full (rest from reference TRBV30 and TRBJ1-6): SQTIHQWPATLVQPVGSPLSLECTVEGTSNPNLYWYRQAAGRGLQLLFYSVGIGQISSEVPQNLSASRPQDRQFILSSKKLLLSDSGFYLCAWSKQTNSPLHFGNGTRLTVT.